The 15 T cell receptor beta chains listed next were all sequenced from one sample in a study of control samples from healthy donors and cancer patients. This table comes from immunoSEQ multiplex PCR, and its TCRdb copy is limited to in-frame clones, with some not included. The profile shows around 99,000 clones, around nine tenths of them singletons. The sequenced sample was blood. These receptors originate from a woman aged 45-59 years in good health.

The chain has TRBV7-9 and TRBJ1-6, with no clear D. The CDR3 totals 15 residues. The ends were cut back, 5 bases at V and 10 bases at J, with 18 bases in the middle. Germline V CDR1 and CDR2: SEHNR, FQNEAQ (reference sequence). CDR3 region: CASSPVSGKGSPLHF. DNA for the CDR3: TGTGCCAGCAGCCCCGTCAGTGGGAAAGGATCACCCCTCCACTTT. Together with reference TRBV7-9 and TRBJ1-6, the CDR3 gives the full variable domain: DTGVSQNPRHKITKRGQNVTFRCDPISEHNRLYWYRQTLGQGPEFLTYFQNEAQLEKSRLLSDRFSAERPKGSFSTLEIQRTEQGDSAMYLCASSPVSGKGSPLHFGNGTRLTVT.

The DNA of the CDR3 is TGTGCCAGCAGCTGGACTAGCGGGAGGAGGGCTAATGAGCAGTTCTTC. Translating it yields CASSWTSGRRANEQFF. The chain employs TRBV2 and TRBJ2-1; 14 nucleotides agree with TRBD2. J was trimmed by 7 bases and V by 6 bases; bases with no gene match: 8. The CDR3 extends over 16 amino acids. Per the germline V gene, CDR1 is SNHLY and CDR2 is FYNNEI.

The chain is built from TRBV10-3 and TRBJ1-2, with D unclear. CDR1 and CDR2 (germline): ENHRY, SYGVKD. This CDR3 is 13 amino acids long. With 4 bases removed from V and 6 bases from J, the gap between germline ends came to 12 bases. CDR3 sequence (DNA): TGTGCCATCAGTGGGGAACCGGGCCATGGCTACACCTTC. The encoded protein is CAISGEPGHGYTF.

The J gene is TRBJ2-5, the V gene TRBV5-1, with 7 bases lining up with TRBD1. Unmatched junction bases numbered 2, after V lost 0 bases and J lost 3 bases. Germline CDR1 SGHRS, CDR2 YFSETQ. The CDR3 length is 14 residues. The CDR3 sequence: CASSLVGTEETQYF. As DNA, the CDR3 is TGCGCCAGCAGCTTGGTGGGGACAGAAGAGACCCAGTACTTC. Variable domain in full (rest from reference TRBV5-1 and TRBJ2-5): KAGVTQTPRYLIKTRGQQVTLSCSPISGHRSVSWYQQTPGQGLQFLFEYFSETQRNKGNFPGRFSGRQFSNSRSEMNVSTLELGDSALYLCASSLVGTEETQYFGPGTRLLVL.

The chain couples TRBV19 to TRBJ2-1, with 8 bases that match TRBD2. The CDR3 loop spans 15 amino acids. Germline CDR1 is LNHDA and CDR2 is SQIVND (reference sequence). The junction had 5 bases not matched to a gene; V was cut back by 1 base and J by 6 bases. CDR3 in amino acids: CASSIGWTSSNEQFF. The DNA of the CDR3 is TGTGCCAGTAGTATAGGGTGGACTAGCTCCAATGAGCAGTTCTTC.

The chain uses TRBV9 and TRBJ1-4; 8 nucleotides agree with TRBD1. From germline, CDR1 is SGDLS and CDR2 YYNGEE. The CDR3 consists of 14 residues. Trimming cost V 3 bases and J 4 bases; bases outside gene matches: 2. The CDR3 here is CASSDTGGNEKLFF. DNA for the CDR3: TGTGCCAGCAGCGATACAGGGGGTAATGAAAAACTGTTTTTT.

For this clone: In the same sample, other DNA sequences code for this CDR3. The CDR3, as DNA: TGTGCCAGCAGTTATATGGGGAACACTGAAGCTTTCTTT. Translated: CASSYMGNTEAFF. The rearrangement joins TRBV6-2 or TRBV6-3 to TRBJ1-1; D is unclear. Germline V lookup: CDR1 MNHEY, CDR2 SVGEGT. Trimming pared 3 bases from V and 1 base from J, leaving 6 bases between. There are 13 residues in the CDR3.

The count of this clone is one. DNA of the CDR3: TGTGCCAGCAGCCCGTCATGGACAGGGGGCAACTATGGCTACACCTTC. It translates to CASSPSWTGGNYGYTF. The V call is TRBV7-3, the J call TRBJ1-2, with TRBD1 identical over 11 bases. This CDR3 contains 16 residues. CDR1 is SGHTA and CDR2 is FQGTGA in the germline V gene. V was pared by 5 bases and J by 2 bases, with 7 bases of the junction left unmatched.

The chain recombines TRBV7-9 with TRBJ1-1; no reliable D call. Between the trimmed V and J ends, which lost 11 bases and 0 bases, there was a span of 13 bases. The CDR3 covers 13 residues. Germline assignment: CDR1 SEHNR and CDR2 FQNEAQ (reference sequence). The CDR3 nucleotides are TGTGCCTCTCTGAGGGATCTGAACACTGAAGCTTTCTTT. Residues: CASLRDLNTEAFF.

This clone was counted a single time. The rearrangement joins TRBV7-9 to TRBJ1-1; D is ambiguous. From germline, CDR1 is SEHNR and CDR2 FQNEAQ (reference sequence). The V end was cut by 0 bases, the J end by 5 bases, with 4 bases between. The CDR3 consists of 12 residues. CDR3 coding DNA: TGTGCCAGCAGCTTAGCGGCAACTGAAGCTTTCTTT. Protein product: CASSLAATEAFF.

This clone was counted only a few times. V gene TRBV18 combines with J gene TRBJ1-5; 9 nucleotides agree with TRBD1. Germline CDR1 KGHSH, CDR2 LQKENI. The CDR3 spans 15 residues. The junction had 3 bases not matched to a gene; V was cut back by 3 bases and J by 3 bases. The CDR3 DNA reads as TGTGCCAGCTCACCCGGGACAGGGCCCAATCAGCCCCAGCATTTT. Encoded protein: CASSPGTGPNQPQHF.

This chain uses TRBV4-1 with TRBJ1-5; no clear D gene. With 1 base removed from V and 6 bases from J, the gap between germline ends came to 4 bases. There are 12 residues in the CDR3. The V gene's germline CDR1 is MGHRA and CDR2 YSYEKL. CDR3: CASSQAGQPQHF. The CDR3 DNA follows: TGCGCCAGCAGCCAAGCGGGTCAGCCCCAGCATTTT.

The CDR3 reads CASSYPGRAIYEQYV. The CDR3 DNA reads as TGTGCCAGCAGTTACCCGGGGCGGGCTATCTACGAGCAGTACGTC. J is TRBJ2-7 and V is TRBV6-2 or TRBV6-3; D tentatively reads TRBD1 or TRBD2 (5 bases each). CDR3 length: 15 residues. The germline V and J ends were trimmed by 2 bases and 3 bases, with 14 bases remaining between them. Per the germline V gene, CDR1 is MNHEY and CDR2 is SVGEGT.

The gene calls are TRBV6-5 and TRBJ1-1; D is perhaps TRBD1 (6 bases). This CDR3 region has 14 residues. V was cut by 0 bases and J by 4 bases, with 9 bases left in between. The V gene's germline CDR1 is MNHEY and CDR2 SVGAGI. The CDR3 protein is CASSYSAGATEAFF. The DNA for the CDR3 is TGTGCCAGCAGTTACTCAGCAGGGGCCACTGAAGCTTTCTTT.

This clone was seen a single time. The chain couples TRBV5-8 to TRBJ2-3, with TRBD2 as a possible D gene (5 bases). CDR3 length: 15 amino acids. With 6 bases removed from V and 0 bases from J, the gap between germline ends came to 14 bases. Germline values: CDR1 SGHTS, CDR2 YDEGEE. CDR3 loop: CASTPGTTSTDTQYF. Here the CDR3 DNA reads TGTGCCAGCACGCCGGGAACAACTAGCACAGATACGCAGTATTTT. The entire variable domain, with the rest obtained from reference TRBV5-8 and TRBJ2-3, is as follows: EAGVTQSPTHLIKTRGQQATLRCSPISGHTSVYWYQQALGLGLQFLLWYDEGEERNRGNFPPRFSGRQFPNYSSELNVNALELEDSALYLCASTPGTTSTDTQYFGPGTRLTVL.